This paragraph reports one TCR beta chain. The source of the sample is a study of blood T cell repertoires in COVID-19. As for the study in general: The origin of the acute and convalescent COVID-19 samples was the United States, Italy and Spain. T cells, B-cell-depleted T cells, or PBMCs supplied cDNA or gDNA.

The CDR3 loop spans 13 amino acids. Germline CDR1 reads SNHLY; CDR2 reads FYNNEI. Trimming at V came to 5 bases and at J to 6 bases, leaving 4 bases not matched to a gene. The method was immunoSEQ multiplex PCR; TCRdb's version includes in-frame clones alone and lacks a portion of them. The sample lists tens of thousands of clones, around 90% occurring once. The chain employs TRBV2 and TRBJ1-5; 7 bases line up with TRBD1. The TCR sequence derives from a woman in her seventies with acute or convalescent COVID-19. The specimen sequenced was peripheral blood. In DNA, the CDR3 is TGTGCCAGCAGTAGACAGGGCGGTCAGCCCCAGCATTTT. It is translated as CASSRQGGQPQHF.